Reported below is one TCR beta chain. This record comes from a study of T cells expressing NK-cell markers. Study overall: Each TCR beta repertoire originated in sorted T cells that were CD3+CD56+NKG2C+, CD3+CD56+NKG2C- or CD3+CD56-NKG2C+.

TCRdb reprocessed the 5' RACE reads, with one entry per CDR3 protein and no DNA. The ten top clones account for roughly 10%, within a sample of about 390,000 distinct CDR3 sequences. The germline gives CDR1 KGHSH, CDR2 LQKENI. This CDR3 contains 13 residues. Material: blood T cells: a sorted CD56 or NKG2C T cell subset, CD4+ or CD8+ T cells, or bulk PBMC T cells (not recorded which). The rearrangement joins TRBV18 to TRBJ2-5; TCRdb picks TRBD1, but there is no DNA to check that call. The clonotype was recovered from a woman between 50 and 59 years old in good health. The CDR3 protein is CASSPGAGETQYF. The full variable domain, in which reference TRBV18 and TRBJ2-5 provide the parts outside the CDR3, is NAGVMQNPRHLVRRRGQEARLRCSPMKGHSHVYWYRQLPEEGLKFMVYLQKENIIDESGMPKERFSAEFPKEGPSILRIQQVVRGDSAAYFCASSPGAGETQYFGPGTRLLVL.